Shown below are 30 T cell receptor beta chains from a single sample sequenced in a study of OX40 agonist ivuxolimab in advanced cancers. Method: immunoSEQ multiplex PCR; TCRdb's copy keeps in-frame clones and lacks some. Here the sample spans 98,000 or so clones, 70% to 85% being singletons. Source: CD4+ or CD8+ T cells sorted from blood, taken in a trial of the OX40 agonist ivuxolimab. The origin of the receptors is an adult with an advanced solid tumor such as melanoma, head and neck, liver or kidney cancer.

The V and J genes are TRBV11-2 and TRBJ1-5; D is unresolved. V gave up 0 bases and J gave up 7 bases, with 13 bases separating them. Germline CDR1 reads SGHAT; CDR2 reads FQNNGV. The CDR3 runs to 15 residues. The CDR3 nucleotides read TGTGCCAGCAGCTTAGAAGTGAGGGCAGGCCAGCCCCAGCATTTT. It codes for CASSLEVRAGQPQHF.

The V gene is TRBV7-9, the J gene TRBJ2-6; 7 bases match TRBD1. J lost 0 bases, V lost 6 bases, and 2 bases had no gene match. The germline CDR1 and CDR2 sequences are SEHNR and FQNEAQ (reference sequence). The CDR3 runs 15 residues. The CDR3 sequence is CASRGGGSGANVLTF. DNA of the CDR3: TGTGCCAGCAGAGGGGGCGGCTCTGGGGCCAACGTCCTGACTTTC.

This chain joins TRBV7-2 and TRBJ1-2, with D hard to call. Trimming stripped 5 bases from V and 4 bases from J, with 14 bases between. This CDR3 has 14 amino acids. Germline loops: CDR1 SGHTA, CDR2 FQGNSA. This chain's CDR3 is CASSTDKYGYGYTF. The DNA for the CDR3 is TGTGCCAGCAGCACCGACAAGTACGGCTATGGCTACACCTTC.

CDR3 region: CASSETRGELFF. In DNA, the CDR3 is TGTGCCAGCAGCGAGACCCGCGGGGAGCTGTTTTTT. This chain joins TRBV9 and TRBJ2-2; D ambiguous. Trimming pared 3 bases from V and 7 bases from J, leaving 7 bases between. The CDR3 consists of 12 residues. Germline V gene sequence: CDR1 SGDLS, CDR2 YYNGEE. Complete variable domain (other parts from reference TRBV9 and TRBJ2-2): DSGVTQTPKHLITATGQRVTLRCSPRSGDLSVYWYQQSLDQGLQFLIQYYNGEERAKGNILERFSAQQFPDLHSELNLSSLELGDSALYFCASSETRGELFFGEGSRLTVL.

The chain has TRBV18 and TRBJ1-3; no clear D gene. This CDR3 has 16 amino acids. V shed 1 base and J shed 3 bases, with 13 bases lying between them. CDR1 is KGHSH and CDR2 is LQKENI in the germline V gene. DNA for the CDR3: TGTGCCAGCTCACCACAGAGCGGAGCGGTTGGAAACACCATATATTTT. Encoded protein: CASSPQSGAVGNTIYF.

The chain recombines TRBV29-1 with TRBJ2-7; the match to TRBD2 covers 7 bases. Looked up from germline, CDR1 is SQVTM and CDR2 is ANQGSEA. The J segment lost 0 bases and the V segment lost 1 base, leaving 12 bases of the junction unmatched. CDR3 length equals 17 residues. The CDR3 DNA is TGCAGCGTTGAAGGACCCCTCCGGGCGGGGGACTCCTACGAGCAGTACTTC. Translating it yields CSVEGPLRAGDSYEQYF.

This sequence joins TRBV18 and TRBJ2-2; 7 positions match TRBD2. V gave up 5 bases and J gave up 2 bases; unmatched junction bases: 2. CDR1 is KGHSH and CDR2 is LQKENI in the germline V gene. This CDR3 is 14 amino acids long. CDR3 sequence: CASSGGRNTGELFF. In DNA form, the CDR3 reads TGTGCCAGCTCAGGCGGGAGAAACACCGGGGAGCTGTTTTTT. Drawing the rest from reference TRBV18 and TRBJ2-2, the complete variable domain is NAGVMQNPRHLVRRRGQEARLRCSPMKGHSHVYWYRQLPEEGLKFMVYLQKENIIDESGMPKERFSAEFPKEGPSILRIQQVVRGDSAAYFCASSGGRNTGELFFGEGSRLTVL.

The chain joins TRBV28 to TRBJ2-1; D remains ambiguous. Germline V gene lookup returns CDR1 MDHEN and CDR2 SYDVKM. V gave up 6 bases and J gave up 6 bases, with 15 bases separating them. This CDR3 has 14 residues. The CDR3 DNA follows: TGTGCCAGCAGCTTGGGCCGGCTCCTCAATGAGCAGTTCTTC. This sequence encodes CASSLGRLLNEQFF.

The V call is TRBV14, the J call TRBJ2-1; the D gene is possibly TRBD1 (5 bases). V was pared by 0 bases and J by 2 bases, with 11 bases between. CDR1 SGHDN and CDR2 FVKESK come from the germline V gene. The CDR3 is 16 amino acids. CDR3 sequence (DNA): TGTGCCAGCAGCCAAGATATAGGGGTCACCTACAATGAGCAGTTCTTC. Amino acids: CASSQDIGVTYNEQFF. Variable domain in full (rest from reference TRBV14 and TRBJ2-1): EAGVTQFPSHSVIEKGQTVTLRCDPISGHDNLYWYRRVMGKEIKFLLHFVKESKQDESGMPNNRFLAERTGGTYSTLKVQPAELEDSGVYFCASSQDIGVTYNEQFFGPGTRLTVL.

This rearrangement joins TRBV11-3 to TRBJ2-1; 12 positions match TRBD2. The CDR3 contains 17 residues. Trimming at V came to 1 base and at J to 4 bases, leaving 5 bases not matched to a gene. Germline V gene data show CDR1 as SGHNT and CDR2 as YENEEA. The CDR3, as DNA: TGTGCCAGCAGCTTAGGGATTACTAGCGGGGGGTACAATGAGCAGTTCTTC. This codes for CASSLGITSGGYNEQFF.

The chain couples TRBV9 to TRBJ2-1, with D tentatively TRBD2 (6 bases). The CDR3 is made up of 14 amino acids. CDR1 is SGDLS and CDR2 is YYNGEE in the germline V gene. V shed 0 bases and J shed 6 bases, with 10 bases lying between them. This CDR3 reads CASSVVAAFNEQFF. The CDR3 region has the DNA TGTGCCAGCAGCGTAGTAGCGGCCTTCAATGAGCAGTTCTTC.

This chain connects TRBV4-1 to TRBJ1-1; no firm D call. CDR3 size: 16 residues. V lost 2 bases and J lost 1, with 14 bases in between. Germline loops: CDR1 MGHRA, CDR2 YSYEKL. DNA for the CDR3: TGCGCCAGCAGCCAACCCCCCCGGCAAAGGAACACTGAAGCTTTCTTT. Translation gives CASSQPPRQRNTEAFF.

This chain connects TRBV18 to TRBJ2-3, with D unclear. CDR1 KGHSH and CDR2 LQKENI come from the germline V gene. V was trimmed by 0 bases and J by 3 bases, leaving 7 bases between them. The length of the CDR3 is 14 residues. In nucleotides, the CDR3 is TGTGCCAGCTCACCACCTGGGAATACAGATACGCAGTATTTT. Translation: CASSPPGNTDTQYF.

CDR3 region: CASSSFSTVNTEAFF. The CDR3 bases are TGTGCCAGCAGCTCTTTTTCTACAGTGAACACTGAAGCTTTCTTT. The V call is TRBV7-2, the J call TRBJ1-1; D gene uncertain. The CDR3 is 15 residues long. V was clipped by 4 bases and J by 0 bases, with 12 bases between them. From germline, CDR1 is SGHTA and CDR2 FQGNSA.

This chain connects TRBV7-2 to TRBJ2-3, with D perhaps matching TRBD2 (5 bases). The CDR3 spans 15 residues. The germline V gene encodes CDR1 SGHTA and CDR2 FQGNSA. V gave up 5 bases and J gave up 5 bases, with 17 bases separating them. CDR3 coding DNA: TGTGCCAGCAGCCGCTCGGGGAGCGCTAGAGATACGCAGTATTTT. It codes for CASSRSGSARDTQYF.

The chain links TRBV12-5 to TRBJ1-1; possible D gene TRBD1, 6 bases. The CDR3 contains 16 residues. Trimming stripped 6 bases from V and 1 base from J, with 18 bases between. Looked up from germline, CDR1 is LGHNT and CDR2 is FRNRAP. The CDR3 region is CASGPQQGRGNTEAFF. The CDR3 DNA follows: TGTGCTAGTGGCCCTCAACAGGGTCGTGGGAACACTGAAGCTTTCTTT.

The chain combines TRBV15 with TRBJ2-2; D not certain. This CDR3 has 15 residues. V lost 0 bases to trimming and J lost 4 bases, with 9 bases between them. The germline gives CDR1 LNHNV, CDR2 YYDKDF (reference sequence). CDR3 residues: CATSRDLSFTGELFF. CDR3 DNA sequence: TGTGCCACCAGCAGAGATTTAAGCTTCACCGGGGAGCTGTTTTTT. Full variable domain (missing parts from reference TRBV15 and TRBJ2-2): DAMVIQNPRYQVTQFGKPVTLSCSQTLNHNVMYWYQQKSSQAPKLLFHYYDKDFNNEADTPDNFQSRRPNTSFCFLDIRSPGLGDTAMYLCATSRDLSFTGELFFGEGSRLTVL.

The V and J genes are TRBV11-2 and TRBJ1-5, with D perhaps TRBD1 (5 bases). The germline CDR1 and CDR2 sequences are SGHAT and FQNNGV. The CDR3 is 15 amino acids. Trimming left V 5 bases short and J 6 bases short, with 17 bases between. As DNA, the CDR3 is TGTGCCAGCAGCCGAGAAAGGGCGGGGGGTCAGCCCCAGCATTTT. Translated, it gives CASSRERAGGQPQHF.

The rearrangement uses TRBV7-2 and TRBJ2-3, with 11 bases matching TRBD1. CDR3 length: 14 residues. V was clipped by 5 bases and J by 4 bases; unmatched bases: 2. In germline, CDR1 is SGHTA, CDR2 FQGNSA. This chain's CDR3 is CASSPGQGADTQYF. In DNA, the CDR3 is TGTGCCAGCAGCCCGGGACAGGGGGCAGATACGCAGTATTTT.

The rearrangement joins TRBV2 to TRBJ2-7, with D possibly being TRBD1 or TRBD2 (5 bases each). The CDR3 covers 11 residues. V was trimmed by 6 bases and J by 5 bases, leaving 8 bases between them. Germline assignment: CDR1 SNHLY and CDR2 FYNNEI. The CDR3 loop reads CASRGVDEQYF. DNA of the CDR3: TGTGCCAGCAGGGGGGTGGACGAGCAGTACTTC.

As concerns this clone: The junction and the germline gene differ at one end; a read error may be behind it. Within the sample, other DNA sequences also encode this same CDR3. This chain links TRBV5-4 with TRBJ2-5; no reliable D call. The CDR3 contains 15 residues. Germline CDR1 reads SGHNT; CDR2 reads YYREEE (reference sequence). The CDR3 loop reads CASSPTWGLQETQYF. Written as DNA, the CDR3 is TGCGCCAGCAGCCCGACCTGGGGTTTACAAGAGACCCAGTACTTC.

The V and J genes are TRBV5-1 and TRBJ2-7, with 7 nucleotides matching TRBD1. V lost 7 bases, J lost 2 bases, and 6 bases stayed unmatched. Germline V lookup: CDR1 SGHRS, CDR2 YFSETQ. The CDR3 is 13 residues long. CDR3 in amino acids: CASRTGTAYEQYF. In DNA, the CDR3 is TGCGCCAGCCGAACCGGGACAGCCTACGAGCAGTACTTC.

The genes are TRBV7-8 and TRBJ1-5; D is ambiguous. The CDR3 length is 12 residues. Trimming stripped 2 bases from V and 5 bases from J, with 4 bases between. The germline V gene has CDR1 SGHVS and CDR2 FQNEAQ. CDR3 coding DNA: TGTGCCAGCAGCTTACAAGATCAGCCCCAGCATTTT. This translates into CASSLQDQPQHF.

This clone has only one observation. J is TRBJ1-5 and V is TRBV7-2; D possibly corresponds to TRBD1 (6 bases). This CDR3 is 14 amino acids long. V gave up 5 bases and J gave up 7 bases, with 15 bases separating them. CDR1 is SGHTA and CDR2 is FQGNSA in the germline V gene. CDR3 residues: CASSPTGNGQPQHF. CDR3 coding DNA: TGTGCCAGCAGCCCTACAGGGAATGGACAGCCCCAGCATTTT.

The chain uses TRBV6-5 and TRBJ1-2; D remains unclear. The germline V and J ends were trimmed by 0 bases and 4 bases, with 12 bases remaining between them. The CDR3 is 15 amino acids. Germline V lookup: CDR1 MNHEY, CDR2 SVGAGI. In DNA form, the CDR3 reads TGTGCCAGCAGTTACTCGCAGCTTAACAGCTATGGCTACACCTTC. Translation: CASSYSQLNSYGYTF.

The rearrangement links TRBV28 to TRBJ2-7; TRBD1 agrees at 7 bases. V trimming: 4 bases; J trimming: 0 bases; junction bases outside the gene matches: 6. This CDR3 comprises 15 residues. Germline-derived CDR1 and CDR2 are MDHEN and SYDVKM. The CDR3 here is CASSSTGLDSYEQYF. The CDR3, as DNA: TGTGCCAGCAGTTCGACAGGGCTAGACTCCTACGAGCAGTACTTC.

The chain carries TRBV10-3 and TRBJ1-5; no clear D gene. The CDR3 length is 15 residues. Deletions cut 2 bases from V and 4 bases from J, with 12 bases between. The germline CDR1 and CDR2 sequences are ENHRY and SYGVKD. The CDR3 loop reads CAISEAEGTNQPQHF. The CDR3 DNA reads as TGTGCCATCAGTGAGGCCGAGGGCACGAATCAGCCCCAGCATTTT.

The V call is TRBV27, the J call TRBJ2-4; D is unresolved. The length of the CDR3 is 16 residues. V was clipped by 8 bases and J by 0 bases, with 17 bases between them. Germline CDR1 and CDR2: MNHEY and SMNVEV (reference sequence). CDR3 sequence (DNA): TGTGCCAGCGGGTCTAGACTGAACTTAGCCAAAAACATTCAGTACTTC. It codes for CASGSRLNLAKNIQYF.

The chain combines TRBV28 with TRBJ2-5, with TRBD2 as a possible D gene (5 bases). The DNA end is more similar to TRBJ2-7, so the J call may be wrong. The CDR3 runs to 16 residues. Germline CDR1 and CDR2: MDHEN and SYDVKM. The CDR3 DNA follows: TGTGCCAGCAGTTTATTCCCTAGCACGAGCTCCTACGAGCAGTACTTC. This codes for CASSLFPSTSSYEQYF.

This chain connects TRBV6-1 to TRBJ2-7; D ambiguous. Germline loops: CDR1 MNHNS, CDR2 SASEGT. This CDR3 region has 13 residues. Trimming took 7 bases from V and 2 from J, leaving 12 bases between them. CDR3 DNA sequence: TGTGCCAGCAAGCCAGCCGCTACCTACGAGCAGTACTTC. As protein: CASKPAATYEQYF.